This T cell receptor beta chain was observed in a study of blood T cell repertoires in COVID-19 (dated by TCRdb to the early 2020s). About the full investigation: Samples from collaborators originated in the United States, Italy and Spain and spanned both the acute and convalescent phases of COVID-19. The prospective study material was composed of cDNA or gDNA derived from T cells, B-cell-depleted T cells, or PBMCs. The dataset comprised deeply sampled blood TCRbeta repertoires from subjects exposed to, actively infected with, or recovered from COVID-19. A freely available public database, intended as a resource for researchers studying the immune response to SARS-CoV-2, is where the repertoires were released. Samples came from the ongoing ImmuneRACE study (first 160 participants) plus 1,254 subjects from 6 global collaborators. Nearly every sample came with metadata listing a de-identified subject ID, COVID-19 status, age in years and sex. HLA class I and class II types, where available, came from metadata supplied by the sample provider rather than from assay-based typing.

Regarding this clone: This clone's antigen is unknown. The record has no base qualities; no much larger clone is one base away.

TCRbeta CDR3 regions were amplified from genomic DNA using the immunoSEQ Assay, a bias-controlled multiplex PCR. As for the original processing: Within the assay, amplification of reference gene primers was used to estimate how many nucleated cells each sample contained. To quantify the absolute abundance of each unique TCRbeta CDR3 rearrangement, sequence reads were collapsed and filtered. Productive Simpson clonality was computed per sample as the square root of Simpson's diversity index over productive rearrangements. Entries here come from immuneACCESS through TCRdb and include only in-frame sequences with V and J called. Some clones fail to appear in such tables; in the studies checked, an unresolved V gene covers under half of the shortfall, and the cause of the remainder is unknown. The V and J calls and clone size are taken from that table; D and trimming were inferred from the DNA. Present in this sample are 100,000 to 150,000 clones, approximately 90% of which were seen just once. Of the sample, about 7.3% is held by the ten largest clones.

Taken from the germline V gene, the CDR1 and CDR2 loops are KGHSH and LQKENI. Including the terminal cysteine and phenylalanine, the CDR3 comprises 15 residues. The sequence is cut down to CDR3 DNA, 45 bases in frame from base 1. After removal of 2 bases from V and 2 bases from J, the junction retains 5 bases not matched to a gene. Each collaborating institution followed its own protocols to collect whole blood in K2EDTA tubes. For TCRbeta analysis, collaborator samples were shipped as frozen whole blood, as isolated PBMCs, or as DNA extracted from either sample type. General study outcomes and caveats: The amount of clinical and demographic metadata varied by source and participant and was provided uncurated.

The receptor comes from a man over 45 with acute or convalescent COVID-19. Recombination joined TRBV18 with TRBJ2-5; 7 of the junction bases match TRBD2. Specimen: peripheral blood. The nucleotide sequence is given as TGTGCCAGCTCACCAAGGGCTAGCGGACAAGAGACCCAGTACTTC. This translates into CASSPRASGQETQYF.